These T cell receptor beta chains were read from a single sample in a study of T cells after yellow fever vaccination. TCRdb called the 5' RACE reads again in MiXCR, with one record for every CDR3 protein. Of some 320,000 distinct CDR3 sequences listed, about 10% were seen once; the top ten hold 3% to 3.5%. Material: CD4+ T cells sorted from PBMCs, obtained 45 days after the yellow fever booster vaccination. These receptor sequences come from a man younger than 35 who received the YFV17D yellow fever vaccine. Both conserved end residues are part of each CDR3. D genes are given only for firm matches. Clone size is shown for a subset of rows, as once, few, many or a class of expanded clone.

D: .
V: TRBV20-1
J: TRBJ1-6
size: few
DNA: TGCAGTGCTAGCCAACAGGGTTTGAATTCACCCCTCCACTTT
CDR3: CSASQQGLNSPLHF

D: .
V: TRBV12-3/TRBV12-4
J: TRBJ2-4
size: few
DNA: TGTGCCAGCAGTTTGAGGGACACAGCCAAAAACATTCAGTACTTC
CDR3: CASSLRDTAKNIQYF

D: .
V: TRBV2
J: TRBJ1-4
size: few
DNA: TGTGCCAGCAGTGCTTTCTCAGGAATGGAAAAACTGTTTTTT
CDR3: CASSAFSGMEKLFF

D: TRBD2
V: TRBV19
J: TRBJ2-2
size: .
DNA: TGTGCCAGTAGTATCCTAGCGGGGGCCGGGGAGCTGTTTTTT
CDR3: CASSILAGAGELFF

D: TRBD1
V: TRBV11-2
J: TRBJ1-5
size: few
DNA: TGTGCCAGCAGCATTGGGACAGGGGTGGCCCAGCCCCAGCATTTT
CDR3: CASSIGTGVAQPQHF

D: TRBD1
V: TRBV10-3
J: TRBJ2-6
size: .
DNA: TGTGCCATCAGTGGGTACAGGGGGGAGGAAGGGGCCAACGTCCTGACTTTC
CDR3: CAISGYRGEEGANVLTF

D: TRBD1
V: TRBV7-9
J: TRBJ2-7
size: .
DNA: TGTGCCAGCAGCCCGGGTTCGACAGGGGGGTACGAGCAGTACTTC
CDR3: CASSPGSTGGYEQYF

D: .
V: TRBV18
J: TRBJ2-5
size: .
DNA: TGTGCCAGCTCACCAAGACCGGGGATGACAAGGGAGACCCAGTACTTC
CDR3: CASSPRPGMTRETQYF

D: .
V: TRBV12-3/TRBV12-4
J: TRBJ1-1
size: few
DNA: TGTGCCAGCAGTAGTTCCTGGGCAGGCGGAGCTTTCTTT
CDR3: CASSSSWAGGAFF

D: TRBD2
V: TRBV15
J: TRBJ2-3
size: .
DNA: TGTGCCACCAGCAGACTAGCGGGGGGTCCAGATACGCAGTATTTT
CDR3: CATSRLAGGPDTQYF

D: TRBD1
V: TRBV20-1
J: TRBJ2-7
size: .
DNA: TGCAGTGCCGATAGGGGGCAGGATTGGGTCTACGAGCAGTACTTC
CDR3: CSADRGQDWVYEQYF

D: TRBD2
V: TRBV7-2
J: TRBJ2-3
size: .
DNA: TGTGCCAGCAGATGGACTAGCGGGGGGGGAGATACGCAGTATTTT
CDR3: CASRWTSGGGDTQYF

D: .
V: TRBV3-1
J: TRBJ1-2
size: few
DNA: TGTGCCAGCAGCCAAGCGTGGGTATATGGCTACACCTTC
CDR3: CASSQAWVYGYTF

D: TRBD1
V: TRBV27
J: TRBJ1-5
size: many
DNA: TGTGCCAGCATCCGTGACAGGGTCTCGGATCAGCCCCAGCATTTT
CDR3: CASIRDRVSDQPQHF

D: .
V: TRBV5-1
J: TRBJ2-1
size: .
DNA: TGCGCCAGCAGCCCAAGGGGTGTCCTAGGGGAGCAGTTCTTC
CDR3: CASSPRGVLGEQFF

D: TRBD1
V: TRBV20-1
J: TRBJ2-1
size: .
DNA: TGCAGTGCCGCGCCGGGACAGGGGATATACAATGAGCAGTTCTTC
CDR3: CSAAPGQGIYNEQFF

D: .
V: TRBV3-1
J: TRBJ2-5
size: few
DNA: TGTGCCAGCAGTCGTTTTTGGACCCAGTACTTC
CDR3: CASSRFWTQYF

D: .
V: TRBV3-1
J: TRBJ1-2
size: .
DNA: TGTGCCAGCAGCCAACAGGGAGGCTATGGCTACACCTTC
CDR3: CASSQQGGYGYTF

D: TRBD1
V: TRBV4-3
J: TRBJ1-2
size: few
DNA: TGCGCCAGCAGCCAGGGGACAGACGGGCGGAGCTACACCTTC
CDR3: CASSQGTDGRSYTF

D: .
V: TRBV12-3/TRBV12-4
J: TRBJ2-1
size: many
DNA: TGTGCCAGCAGGGACCTGGCTGGGCTGTTCTTC
CDR3: CASRDLAGLFF

D: .
V: TRBV5-1
J: TRBJ2-5
size: .
DNA: TGCGCCAGCAGCCGTACCCTCCGGAACCAAGAGACCCAGTACTTC
CDR3: CASSRTLRNQETQYF

D: .
V: TRBV7-7
J: TRBJ1-1
size: many
DNA: TGTGCCAGCAGCTTGAGCAGGGGAACTGAAGCTTTCTTT
CDR3: CASSLSRGTEAFF